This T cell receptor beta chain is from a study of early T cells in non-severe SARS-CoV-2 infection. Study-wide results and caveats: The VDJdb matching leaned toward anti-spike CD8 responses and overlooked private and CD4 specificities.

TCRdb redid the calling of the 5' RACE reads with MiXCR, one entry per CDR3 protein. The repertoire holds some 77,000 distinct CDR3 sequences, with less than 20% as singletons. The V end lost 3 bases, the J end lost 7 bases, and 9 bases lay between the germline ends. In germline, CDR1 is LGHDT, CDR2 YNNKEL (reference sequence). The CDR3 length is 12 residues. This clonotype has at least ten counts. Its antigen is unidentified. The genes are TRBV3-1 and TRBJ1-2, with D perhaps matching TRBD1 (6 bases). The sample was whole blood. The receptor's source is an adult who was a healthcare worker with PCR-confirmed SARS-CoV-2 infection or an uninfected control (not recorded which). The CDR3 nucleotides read TGTGCCAGCAGCCAGGGGGCCGGTGGCTACACCTTC. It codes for CASSQGAGGYTF.